This entry describes one TCR beta chain. Its specificity is unknown. Sequenced material consisted of expressed TCRB transcripts (all of the isolated RNA was reverse transcribed). The assay was immunoSEQ multiplex PCR, and TCRdb's table has in-frame clones only and misses some. This sample has tens of thousands of clones, with 52% found just once. These data originate in a study of beta chain features in type 1 diabetes. At the level of the study: Healthy donors resembled patients in age, gender and cell yields. All of the samples together had 95 million to 140 million sorted cells examined.

Study-wide points: Whatever favoring of shorter templates PCR might show would apply equally to patients and controls. For Type 1 diabetes patients, all four CD4+ subsets carried TCRB CDR3s that were moderately but significantly shorter.

The authors took one heparinised blood draw, averaging approximately 120 mL, from each donor. The CDR3 length is 14 residues. The germline gives CDR1 SGHRS, CDR2 YFSETQ. V lost 8 bases and J lost 4, with 16 bases in between. The clonotype originates from a woman aged 40 to 55 with type 1 diabetes. Sample: Tregs from blood. The chain joins TRBV5-1 to TRBJ2-1, with D maybe TRBD2 (5 bases). The CDR3 DNA is TGCGCCAGTACGGCTCATAGGGAGTACAATGAGCAGTTCTTC. The encoded protein is CASTAHREYNEQFF.